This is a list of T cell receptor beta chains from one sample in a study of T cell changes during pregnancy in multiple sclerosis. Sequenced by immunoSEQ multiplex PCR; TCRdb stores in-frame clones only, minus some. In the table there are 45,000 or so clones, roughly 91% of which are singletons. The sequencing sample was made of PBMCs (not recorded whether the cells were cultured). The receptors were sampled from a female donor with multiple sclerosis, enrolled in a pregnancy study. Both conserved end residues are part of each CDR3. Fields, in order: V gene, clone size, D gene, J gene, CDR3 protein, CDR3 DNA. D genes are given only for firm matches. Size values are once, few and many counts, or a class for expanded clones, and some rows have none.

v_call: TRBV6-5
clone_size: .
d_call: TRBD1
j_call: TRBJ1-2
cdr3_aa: CASRTGEYTGYTF
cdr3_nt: TGTGCCAGCAGGACAGGGGAATATACCGGCTACACCTTC

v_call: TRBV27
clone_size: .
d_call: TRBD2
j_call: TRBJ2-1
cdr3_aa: CASSLLSSGRVNEQFF
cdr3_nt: TGTGCCAGCAGTTTATTATCTAGCGGGAGAGTCAATGAGCAGTTCTTC

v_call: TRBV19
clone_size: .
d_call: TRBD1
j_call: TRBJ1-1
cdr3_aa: CASSTDREGAEAFF
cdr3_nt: TGTGCCAGTAGTACAGACAGGGAAGGGGCTGAAGCTTTCTTT

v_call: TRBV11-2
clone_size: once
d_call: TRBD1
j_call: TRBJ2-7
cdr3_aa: CASSLATGEQYF
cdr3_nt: TGTGCCAGCAGCTTAGCGACAGGGGAGCAGTACTTC

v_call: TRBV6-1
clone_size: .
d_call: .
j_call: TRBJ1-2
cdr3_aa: CASSERVYGYTF
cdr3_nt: TGTGCCAGCAGTGAACGGGTTTATGGCTACACCTTC

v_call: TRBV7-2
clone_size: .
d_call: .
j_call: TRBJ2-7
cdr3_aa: CASSSTTNSYEQYF
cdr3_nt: TGTGCCAGCAGCTCGACGACCAATTCCTACGAGCAGTACTTC

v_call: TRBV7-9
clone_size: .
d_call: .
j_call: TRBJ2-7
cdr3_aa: CASSEGGPPGDEQYF
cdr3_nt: TGTGCCAGCAGCGAAGGTGGACCCCCGGGTGATGAGCAGTACTTC

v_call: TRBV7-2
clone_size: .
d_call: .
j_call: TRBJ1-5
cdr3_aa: CASSLSGMENQPQHF
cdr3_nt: TGTGCCAGCAGCCTATCTGGAATGGAGAATCAGCCCCAGCATTTT

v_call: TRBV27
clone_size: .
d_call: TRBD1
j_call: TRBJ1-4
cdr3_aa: CASSPGQGVGGEKLFF
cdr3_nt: TGTGCCAGCTCACCGGGACAGGGGGTGGGAGGTGAAAAACTGTTTTTT

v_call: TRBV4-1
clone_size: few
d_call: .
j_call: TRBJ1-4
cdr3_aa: CASSQGRSSGANEKLFF
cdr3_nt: TGCGCCAGCAGCCAAGGCCGGTCGTCAGGGGCTAATGAAAAACTGTTTTTT

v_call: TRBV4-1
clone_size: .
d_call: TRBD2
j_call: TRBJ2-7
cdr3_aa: CASSPAASGYYEQYF
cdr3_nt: TGCGCCAGCAGCCCTGCGGCTAGCGGGTACTACGAGCAGTACTTC

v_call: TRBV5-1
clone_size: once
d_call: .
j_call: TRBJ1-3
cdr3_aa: CASSFEGQGNTIYF
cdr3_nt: TGCGCCAGCAGCTTCGAGGGCCAGGGAAACACCATATATTTT

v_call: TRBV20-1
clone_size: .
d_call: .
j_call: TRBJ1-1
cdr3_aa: CSARAPPGAFF
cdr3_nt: TGCAGTGCTAGAGCTCCCCCTGGGGCTTTCTTT

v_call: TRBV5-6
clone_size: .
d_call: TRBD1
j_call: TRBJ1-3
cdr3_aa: CASSQLTGGAGTIYF
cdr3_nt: TGTGCCAGCAGCCAATTAACAGGGGGCGCGGGGACCATATATTTT

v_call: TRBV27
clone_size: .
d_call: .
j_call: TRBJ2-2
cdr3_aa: CASCGQFNTGELFF
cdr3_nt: TGTGCCAGCTGTGGACAGTTCAACACCGGGGAGCTGTTTTTT

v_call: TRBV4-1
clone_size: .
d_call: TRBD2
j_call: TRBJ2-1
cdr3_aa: CASSQDGTSGGWGEQFF
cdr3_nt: TGCGCCAGCAGCCAAGACGGGACTAGCGGGGGGTGGGGTGAGCAGTTCTTC

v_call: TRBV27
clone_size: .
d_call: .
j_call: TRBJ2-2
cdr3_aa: CASSLLIGLTGELFF
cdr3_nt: TGTGCCAGCAGTTTATTGATTGGGTTAACCGGGGAGCTGTTTTTT

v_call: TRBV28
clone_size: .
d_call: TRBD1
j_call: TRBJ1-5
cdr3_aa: CASSLTGTAPNQPQHF
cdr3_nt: TGTGCCAGCAGTCTGACCGGGACAGCACCTAATCAGCCCCAGCATTTT

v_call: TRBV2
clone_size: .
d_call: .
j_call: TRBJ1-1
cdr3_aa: CASSAMGLSTEAFF
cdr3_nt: TGTGCCAGCAGTGCAATGGGACTATCCACTGAAGCTTTCTTT

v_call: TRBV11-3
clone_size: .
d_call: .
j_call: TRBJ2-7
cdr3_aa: CASSLAGEYEQYF
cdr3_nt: TGTGCCAGCAGCTTAGCGGGAGAGTACGAGCAGTACTTC

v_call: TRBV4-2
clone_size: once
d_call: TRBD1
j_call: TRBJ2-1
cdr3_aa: CASKVDTGGDEQFF
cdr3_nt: TGTGCCAGCAAAGTGGATACAGGGGGCGATGAGCAGTTCTTC

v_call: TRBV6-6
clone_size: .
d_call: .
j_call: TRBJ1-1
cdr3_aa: CASSLGSTDTEAFF
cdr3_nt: TGTGCCAGCAGTCTCGGTTCTACGGACACTGAAGCTTTCTTT

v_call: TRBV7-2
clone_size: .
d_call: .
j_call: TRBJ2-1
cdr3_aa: CASSPPSGEQFF
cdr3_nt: TGTGCCAGCAGCCCTCCGTCTGGTGAGCAGTTCTTC

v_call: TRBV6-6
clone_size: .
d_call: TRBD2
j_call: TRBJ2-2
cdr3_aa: CASSREGGELFF
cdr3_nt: TGTGCCAGCAGCCGGGAGGGCGGGGAGCTGTTTTTT

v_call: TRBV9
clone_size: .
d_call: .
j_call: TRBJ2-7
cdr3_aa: CASSPRDVSSYEQYF
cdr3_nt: TGTGCCAGCAGCCCCCGGGACGTCAGCTCCTACGAGCAGTACTTC

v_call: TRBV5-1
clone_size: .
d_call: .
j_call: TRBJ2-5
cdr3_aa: CASSRLDTVYQETQYF
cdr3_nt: TGCGCCAGCAGTCGTCTTGACACTGTGTACCAAGAGACCCAGTACTTC

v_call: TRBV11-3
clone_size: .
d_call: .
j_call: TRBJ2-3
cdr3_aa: CASSPTTDSTDTQYF
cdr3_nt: TGTGCCAGCAGCCCAACGACGGACAGCACAGATACGCAGTATTTT

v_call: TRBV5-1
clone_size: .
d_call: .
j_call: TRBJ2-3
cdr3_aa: CASSLAGADTQYF
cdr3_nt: TGCGCCAGCAGCTTGGCCGGTGCAGATACGCAGTATTTT

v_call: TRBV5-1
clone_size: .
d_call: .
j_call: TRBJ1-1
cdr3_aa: CASSLVSGLNTEAFF
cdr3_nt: TGCGCCAGCAGCTTGGTGTCAGGCTTGAACACTGAAGCTTTCTTT

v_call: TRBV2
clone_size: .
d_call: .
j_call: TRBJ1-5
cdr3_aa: CASSENYSNQPQHF
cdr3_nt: TGTGCCAGCAGTGAAAATTATAGCAATCAGCCCCAGCATTTT

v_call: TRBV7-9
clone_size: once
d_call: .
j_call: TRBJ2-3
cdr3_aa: CASSITDTQYF
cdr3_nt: TGTGCCAGCAGCATCACAGATACGCAGTATTTT

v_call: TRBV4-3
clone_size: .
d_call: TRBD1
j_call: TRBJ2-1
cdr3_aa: CASSQSSGTGGYNEQFF
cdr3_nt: TGCGCCAGCAGCCAATCCTCCGGGACAGGGGGCTACAATGAGCAGTTCTTC

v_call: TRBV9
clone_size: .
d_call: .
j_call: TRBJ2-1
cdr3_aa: CASSGAAHNEQFF
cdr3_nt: TGTGCCAGCAGCGGTGCGGCCCACAATGAGCAGTTCTTC

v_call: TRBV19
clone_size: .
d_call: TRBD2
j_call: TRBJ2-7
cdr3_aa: CASSIVDGTSGTYEQYF
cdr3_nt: TGTGCCAGTAGTATAGTGGATGGGACTAGCGGGACCTACGAGCAGTACTTC

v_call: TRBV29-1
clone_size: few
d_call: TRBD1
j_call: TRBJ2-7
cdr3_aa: CSVESRGQVGPYEQYF
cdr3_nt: TGCAGCGTTGAATCGAGGGGACAGGTGGGCCCCTACGAGCAGTACTTC

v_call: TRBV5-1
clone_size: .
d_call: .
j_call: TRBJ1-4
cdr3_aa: CASSHQRRTTNEKLFF
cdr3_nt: TGCGCCAGCAGCCACCAGAGGAGGACGACTAATGAAAAACTGTTTTTT

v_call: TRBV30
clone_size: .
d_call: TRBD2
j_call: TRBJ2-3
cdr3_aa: CAWSWRTSGTTDTQYF
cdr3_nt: TGTGCCTGGAGTTGGAGGACTAGCGGCACCACAGATACGCAGTATTTT

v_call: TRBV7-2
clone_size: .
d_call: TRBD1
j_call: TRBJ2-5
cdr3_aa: CASSLDVAGGQETQYF
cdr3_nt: TGTGCCAGCAGCTTAGACGTGGCAGGGGGCCAAGAGACCCAGTACTTC

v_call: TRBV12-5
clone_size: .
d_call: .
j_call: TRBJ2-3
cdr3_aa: CASGFVQNTDTQYF
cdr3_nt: TGTGCTAGTGGTTTTGTACAGAACACAGATACGCAGTATTTT

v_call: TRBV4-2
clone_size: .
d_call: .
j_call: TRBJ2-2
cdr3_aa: CASSQTLIPPINTGELFF
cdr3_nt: TGTGCCAGCAGCCAGACTCTCATTCCTCCGATTAACACCGGGGAGCTGTTTTTT

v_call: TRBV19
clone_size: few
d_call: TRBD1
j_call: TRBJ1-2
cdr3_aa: CASSQGDYGYTF
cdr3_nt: TGTGCCAGTAGTCAGGGGGACTATGGCTACACCTTC

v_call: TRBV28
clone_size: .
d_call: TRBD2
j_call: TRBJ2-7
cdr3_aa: CASSLAGGRKQYF
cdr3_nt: TGTGCCAGCAGTTTAGCGGGAGGGCGGAAGCAGTACTTC

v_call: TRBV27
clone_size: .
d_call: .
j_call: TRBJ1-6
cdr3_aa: CASSPNSTPGPYNSPLHF
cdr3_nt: TGTGCCAGCAGCCCTAATTCCACGCCTGGCCCCTATAATTCACCCCTCCACTTT

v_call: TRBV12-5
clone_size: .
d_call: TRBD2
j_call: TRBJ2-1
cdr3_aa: CASGFANPGLAAPISSYNEQFF
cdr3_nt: TGTGCTAGTGGTTTTGCGAACCCGGGACTAGCGGCCCCAATTAGCTCCTACAATGAGCAGTTCTTC

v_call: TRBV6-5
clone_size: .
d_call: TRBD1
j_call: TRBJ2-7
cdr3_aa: CASSYRQGFYEQYF
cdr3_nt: TGTGCCAGCAGCTACAGACAGGGGTTCTACGAGCAGTACTTC

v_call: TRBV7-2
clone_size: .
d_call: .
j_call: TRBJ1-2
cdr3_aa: CASSLAPENGYTF
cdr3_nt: TGTGCCAGCAGCTTAGCGCCCGAGAATGGCTACACCTTC

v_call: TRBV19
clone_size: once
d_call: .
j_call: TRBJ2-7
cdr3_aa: CASSPDRREQYF
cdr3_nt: TGTGCCAGTAGTCCCGATCGGAGGGAGCAGTACTTC

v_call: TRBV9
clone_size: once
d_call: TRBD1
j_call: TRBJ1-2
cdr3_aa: CASSPTGQPNYGYTF
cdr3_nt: TGTGCCAGCAGCCCGACGGGACAGCCTAACTATGGCTACACCTTC

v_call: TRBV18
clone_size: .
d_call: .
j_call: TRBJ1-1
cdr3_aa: CASSSGVDTEAFF
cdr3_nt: TGTGCCAGCTCATCAGGTGTGGACACTGAAGCTTTCTTT

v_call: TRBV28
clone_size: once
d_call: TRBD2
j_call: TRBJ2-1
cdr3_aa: CASSLSVAGNNEQFF
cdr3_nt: TGTGCCAGCAGTTTATCAGTAGCGGGCAACAATGAGCAGTTCTTC

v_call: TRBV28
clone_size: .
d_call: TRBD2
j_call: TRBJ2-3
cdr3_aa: CASSLSGRATDTQYF
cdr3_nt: TGTGCCAGCAGTTTAAGCGGGAGGGCCACAGATACGCAGTATTTT

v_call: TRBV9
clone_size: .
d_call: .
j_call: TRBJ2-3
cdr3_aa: CASSPTGASSTDTQYF
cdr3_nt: TGTGCCAGCAGCCCTACCGGGGCTTCTAGCACAGATACGCAGTATTTT

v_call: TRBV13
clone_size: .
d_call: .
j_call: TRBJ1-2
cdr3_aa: CASSFGGGPLGLNYGYTF
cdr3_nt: TGTGCCAGCAGCTTTGGGGGTGGGCCCTTGGGCCTTAACTATGGCTACACCTTC

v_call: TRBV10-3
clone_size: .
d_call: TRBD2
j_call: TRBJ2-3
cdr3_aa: CAGSGRGSSTDTQYF
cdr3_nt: TGTGCCGGTAGCGGGAGGGGTTCTAGCACAGATACGCAGTATTTT

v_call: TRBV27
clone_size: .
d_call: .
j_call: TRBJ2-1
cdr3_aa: CASIAPWGEQFF
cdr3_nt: TGTGCCAGCATCGCCCCATGGGGTGAGCAGTTCTTC

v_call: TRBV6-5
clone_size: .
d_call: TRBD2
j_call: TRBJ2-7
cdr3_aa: CASRTGTSGRVVYF
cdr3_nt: TGTGCCAGCAGAACAGGGACTAGCGGGAGAGTGGTGTACTTC

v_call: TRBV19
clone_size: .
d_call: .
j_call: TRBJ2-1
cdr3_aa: CASSINLGEQFF
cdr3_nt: TGTGCCAGTAGCATAAACCTAGGGGAGCAGTTCTTC